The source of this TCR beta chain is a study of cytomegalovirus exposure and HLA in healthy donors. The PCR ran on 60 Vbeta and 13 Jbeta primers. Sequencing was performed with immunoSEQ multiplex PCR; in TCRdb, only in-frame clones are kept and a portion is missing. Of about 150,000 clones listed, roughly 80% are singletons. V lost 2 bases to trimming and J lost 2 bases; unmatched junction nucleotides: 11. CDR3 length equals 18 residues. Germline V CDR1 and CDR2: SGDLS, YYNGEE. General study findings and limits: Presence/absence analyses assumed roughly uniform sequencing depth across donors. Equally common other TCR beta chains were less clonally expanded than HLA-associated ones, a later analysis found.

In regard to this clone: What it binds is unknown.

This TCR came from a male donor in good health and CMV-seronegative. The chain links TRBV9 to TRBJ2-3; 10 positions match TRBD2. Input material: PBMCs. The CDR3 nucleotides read TGTGCCAGCAGCGTGAACCTAGCGGGGGAGGACGACACAGATACGCAGTATTTT. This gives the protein CASSVNLAGEDDTDTQYF.